These T cell receptor beta chains were read from a single sample in a study of human T cells and chemical hapten exposure. MiXCR was run by TCRdb on the RACE reads, yielding one entry per CDR3 protein. Of around 340,000 distinct CDR3 sequences listed, 5.5% to 8% are singletons. Material: whole blood, obtained in connection with sensitization to the hapten diphenylcyclopropenone (DPC). Receptors originate from a woman between 18 and 30 years old with alopecia areata. Some clones in this sample may be carry-over from other donors' samples. CDR3s leave out the opening cysteine and the closing phenylalanine or tryptophan.

TRBJ1-5 | TRBV4-2 | ASSRNLQASNQPQH
TRBJ2-7 | TRBV28 | ASSDPVAYYEQY
TRBJ2-1 | TRBV7-2 | ASSLIIRDGEQF
TRBJ1-6 | TRBV14 | ASSLDGASTLH
TRBJ2-5 | TRBV5-1 | ASSAGQVVGTQY
TRBJ2-4 | TRBV3-1 | ASSHSGTENIQY
TRBJ2-3 | TRBV7-3 | ASSLKGGLKYSDTQY
TRBJ1-6 | TRBV12-3/TRBV12-4 | ASTQTGGMSPLH
TRBJ1-1 | TRBV4-1 | ASSQTLSMNTEAF
TRBJ2-1 | TRBV6-6 | ASRSTSGTDYNEQI
TRBJ2-3 | TRBV20-1 | SARHLSNGQDTQY
TRBJ2-1 | TRBV6-2/TRBV6-3 | ASSRGTSGGVYNEQF
TRBJ2-1 | TRBV6-6 | ASSYRGGQGEQF
TRBJ1-4 | TRBV7-9 | ASSPQQAGKLF